These 29 T cell receptor beta chains came from one sample sequenced in a study of T-cell reconstitution after alpha-beta-depleted transplantation in children. TCRbeta library construction was performed incorporating unique molecular identifiers. A single record per CDR3 protein comes from TCRdb applying MiXCR to the PCR reads. The top ten clones hold about 4.2% of a sample with about 610,000 distinct CDR3 sequences, roughly a tenth of them seen once. Sequencing was performed on PBMCs from the stem cell graft donor, taken from the stem cell graft. These receptors originate from a human donor who donated a stem cell graft to a child with acute myeloid leukemia.

This clonotype was counted many times. This chain connects TRBV7-9 to TRBJ2-1; D unresolved. V dropped 3 bases and J dropped 9 bases, with 12 bases sitting between them. The CDR3 consists of 13 residues. Germline V lookup: CDR1 SEHNR, CDR2 FQNEAQ (reference sequence). The CDR3 loop reads CASSLSNPAEQFF. The DNA for the CDR3 is TGTGCCAGCAGCTTGTCTAATCCCGCTGAGCAGTTCTTC.

This clonotype was detected ten times or more. This chain links TRBV29-1 with TRBJ2-3, with 12 bases that match TRBD2. Germline CDR1 and CDR2: SQVTM and ANQGSEA. CDR3 length equals 15 residues. The V and J ends lost 7 bases and 4 bases, in that order; junction bases with no gene match: 9. The CDR3 loop reads CSAPLAGGLADTQYF. CDR3 nucleotides: TGCAGCGCTCCGCTAGCGGGAGGGCTCGCAGATACGCAGTATTTT.

The chain is built from TRBV21-1 and TRBJ2-7; TRBD2, the table's D call, lacks a check against the DNA. TRBV21-1 is a listed pseudogene. This CDR3 is built from 16 residues. The CDR3 sequence: CASGPGTSGRIHEQYF. Written as DNA, the CDR3 is TGTGCCAGCGGTCCCGGGACTAGCGGGAGAATCCACGAGCAGTACTTC.

This clonotype showed up many times. This sequence joins TRBV20-1 and TRBJ2-5; 9 bases agree with TRBD2. J lost 1 base, V lost 1 base, and 7 bases had no gene match. There are 16 residues in the CDR3. Germline CDR1 is DFQATT and CDR2 is SNEGSKA (reference sequence). Written as DNA, the CDR3 is TGCAGTGCTAGAGGGGTAGCGGGAGTGGCCCAAGAGACCCAGTACTTC. As protein: CSARGVAGVAQETQYF.

This clonotype was counted many times. The CDR3 region is CASSPREAEAFF. Here the CDR3 DNA reads TGTGCCAGCAGCCCGAGGGAGGCTGAAGCTTTCTTT. This chain joins TRBV12-3 or TRBV12-4 and TRBJ1-1; D is undetermined. V was trimmed by 6 bases and J by 6 bases, leaving 11 bases between them. The CDR3 length is 12 residues.

The chain recombines TRBV6-2 or TRBV6-3 with TRBJ2-1; TRBD2 matches at 11 bases. The CDR3 is made up of 16 amino acids. Germline CDR1 MNHEY, CDR2 SVGEGT. Trimming at V came to 3 bases and at J to 5 bases, leaving 6 bases not matched to a gene. As DNA, the CDR3 is TGTGCCAGCAGTTATCTGGGACTAGCGGCTAACAATGAGCAGTTCTTC. Residues: CASSYLGLAANNEQFF.

The sample holds a few counts of this clonotype. This chain joins TRBV28 and TRBJ2-5; unclear D gene. Trimming removed 4 bases from V and 3 bases from J, with 15 bases in between. Looked up from germline, CDR1 is MDHEN and CDR2 is SYDVKM. The CDR3 consists of 15 residues. The CDR3 region is CASSSASRTKETQYF. CDR3 bases: TGTGCCAGCAGTTCCGCGTCCAGGACCAAAGAGACCCAGTACTTC.

This clonotype was picked up a small number of times. V gene TRBV12-3 or TRBV12-4 combines with J gene TRBJ2-1; tentatively, D is TRBD2 (5 bases). The CDR3 spans 16 residues. Trimming removed 2 bases from V and 5 bases from J, with 16 bases in between. The CDR3 region is CASSLPPGYWDNEQFF. CDR3 in DNA: TGTGCCAGCAGTTTACCTCCGGGGTATTGGGACAATGAGCAGTTCTTC.

The rearrangement joins TRBV27 to TRBJ2-3; D assignment may be TRBD1 or TRBD2 (6 bases each). Between the trimmed V and J ends, which lost 7 bases and 2 bases, there was a span of 16 bases. The CDR3 length is 15 residues. Germline V gene data show CDR1 as MNHEY and CDR2 as SMNVEV (reference sequence). The CDR3 nucleotides are TGTGCCAGCATCTTTGGCGGGACACTCACAGATACGCAGTATTTT. Translated, it gives CASIFGGTLTDTQYF.

Only a few counts were recorded for this clonotype. The chain employs TRBV10-3 and TRBJ1-3; D uncertain. The CDR3 length is 18 residues. Germline assignment: CDR1 ENHRY and CDR2 SYGVKD. Between the trimmed V and J ends, which lost 7 bases and 1 base, there was a span of 23 bases. The CDR3 DNA reads as TGTGCCATCACTGCCAGTCCCGCAAATAGGGCATCTGGAAACACCATATATTTT. Translating it yields CAITASPANRASGNTIYF.

This clonotype was counted a few times. The rearrangement joins TRBV28 to TRBJ2-7; 7 bases are a match to TRBD2. With 3 bases clipped from V and 0 bases from J, the junction kept 8 bases outside the gene matches. Germline-derived CDR1 and CDR2 are MDHEN and SYDVKM. The CDR3 totals 16 residues. CDR3 coding DNA: TGTGCCAGCAGTTTTGGGGCGGGAGTCAGCTCCTACGAGCAGTACTTC. It yields the protein CASSFGAGVSSYEQYF.

This clonotype has just a few counts. The rearrangement joins TRBV28 to TRBJ2-2; D gene uncertain. Germline V gives CDR1 MDHEN, CDR2 SYDVKM. V lost 6 bases, J lost 7 bases, and 9 bases lay in between. The CDR3 is 12 amino acids. In nucleotides, the CDR3 is TGTGCCAGCAGACAAAATCGCGGGGAGCTGTTTTTT. It translates to CASRQNRGELFF.

This clonotype was recorded many times. The rearrangement joins TRBV20-1 to TRBJ2-3, with D possibly called TRBD1 or TRBD2 (5 bases each). In germline, CDR1 is DFQATT, CDR2 SNEGSKA (reference sequence). V was pared by 4 bases and J by 2 bases, with 13 bases between. This CDR3 has 14 amino acids. CDR3 in amino acids: CSATGTGNTDTQYF. The CDR3 DNA reads as TGCAGTGCTACCGGGACGGGAAACACAGATACGCAGTATTTT.

This clonotype showed up many times. The chain has TRBV7-2 and TRBJ1-2; D is possibly TRBD1 (5 bases). Deletions cut 5 bases from V and 4 bases from J, with 11 bases between. This CDR3 contains 13 residues. Germline loops: CDR1 SGHTA, CDR2 FQGNSA. CDR3 in DNA: TGTGCCAGCAGCCCAACTGACAGCTATGGCTACACCTTC. This codes for CASSPTDSYGYTF.

This clonotype was found many times. The V gene is TRBV27, the J gene TRBJ2-1; weak D call: TRBD2 (6 bases). CDR1 is MNHEY and CDR2 is SMNVEV in the germline V gene (reference sequence). Trimming pared 7 bases from V and 4 bases from J, leaving 11 bases between. CDR3 length: 13 amino acids. The CDR3 loop is CASTRGGYNEQFF. CDR3 nucleotides: TGTGCCAGCACCAGAGGAGGGTACAATGAGCAGTTCTTC.

V gene TRBV21-1 combines with J gene TRBJ1-6. TRBV21-1 is a recognized pseudogene. The CDR3 is 13 amino acids. The CDR3 reads CASSIVWDSPLHF. For the CDR3, the DNA is TGTGCCAGCAGCATCGTGTGGGATTCACCCCTCCACTTT.

V gene TRBV29-1 combines with J gene TRBJ2-2; 10 nucleotides agree with TRBD2. Germline V gene lookup returns CDR1 SQVTM and CDR2 ANQGSEA. This CDR3 has 16 residues. The ends lost 0 bases at V and 1 base at J; junction bases unmatched: 2. In DNA, the CDR3 is TGCAGCGTTGAAGATATAGCGGGAGGGAACACCGGGGAGCTGTTTTTT. Protein product: CSVEDIAGGNTGELFF.

This clonotype was observed a handful of times. This chain joins TRBV20-1 and TRBJ2-1; 8 bases match TRBD2. With V trimmed by 5 bases and J by 6 bases, 9 bases remained unmatched. Germline V CDR1 and CDR2: DFQATT, SNEGSKA (reference sequence). The CDR3 is 14 amino acids. The CDR3 is CSASPRGTSNEQFF. The CDR3 bases are TGCAGTGCTTCCCCGAGGGGGACTAGCAATGAGCAGTTCTTC.

This sequence joins TRBV20-1 and TRBJ2-1, with TRBD2 identical over 9 bases. CDR1 is DFQATT and CDR2 is SNEGSKA in the germline V gene (reference sequence). V shed 6 bases, J shed 6 bases, and the junction held 12 bases outside the gene matches. The CDR3 totals 15 residues. In DNA, the CDR3 is TGCAGTGCAGCACCCGGGACTAGCTTTGGCAATGAGCAGTTCTTC. It translates to CSAAPGTSFGNEQFF.

This clonotype has only a few counts. This may be a read error, as it is one base from a much larger clone. CDR3 protein: CSVDTSTDTQYF. CDR3 sequence (DNA): TGCAGCGTTGACACTAGCACAGATACGCAGTATTTT. The genes are TRBV29-1 and TRBJ2-3; no reliable D call. V lost 3 bases and J 0 bases, leaving 4 bases between the germline ends. This CDR3 is 12 amino acids long. Germline CDR1 is SQVTM and CDR2 is ANQGSEA.

The V gene is TRBV15, the J gene TRBJ2-1; TRBD2 is a possible D gene (6 bases). This CDR3 comprises 14 residues. With 7 bases removed from V and 5 bases from J, the gap between germline ends came to 15 bases. Germline lookup yields CDR1 LNHNV and CDR2 YYDKDF (reference sequence). The CDR3, as DNA: TGTGCCACCACCTGGGACTTGGGAAACAATGAGCAGTTCTTC. Translated, it gives CATTWDLGNNEQFF.

This clonotype appeared many times. The gene calls are TRBV6-2 or TRBV6-3 and TRBJ2-2; 12 nucleotides agree with TRBD2. V lost 6 bases and J lost 5; bases outside the gene matches: 4. The CDR3 is 15 residues long. Germline V gene sequence: CDR1 MNHEY, CDR2 SVGEGT. The CDR3 nucleotides are TGTGCCAGCAGCTCACTAGCGGGAGGAACCGGGGAGCTGTTTTTT. Its protein is CASSSLAGGTGELFF.

The chain combines TRBV12-3 or TRBV12-4 with TRBJ1-5; D is unclear. This CDR3 is built from 17 residues. V was pared by 1 base and J by 5 bases, with 18 bases between. CDR3 in amino acids: CASSLGPGIENYQPQHF. The CDR3 DNA sequence: TGTGCCAGCAGTTTAGGTCCGGGGATTGAAAACTATCAGCCCCAGCATTTT.

The genes are TRBV5-1 and TRBJ2-3; 8 nucleotides agree with TRBD2. Trimming at V came to 0 bases and at J to 1 base, leaving 4 bases not matched to a gene. CDR3 length: 16 amino acids. Germline V lookup: CDR1 SGHRS, CDR2 YFSETQ. Here the CDR3 reads CASSLARRGGTDTQYF. CDR3 bases: TGCGCCAGCAGCTTGGCCCGGCGGGGGGGCACAGATACGCAGTATTTT.

This clonotype was counted many times. The chain uses TRBV29-1 and TRBJ2-3; D is undetermined. Germline lookup yields CDR1 SQVTM and CDR2 ANQGSEA. The CDR3 is made up of 15 amino acids. Trimming shortened V by 1 base and J by 6 bases, and 17 bases separated the two germline ends. CDR3 sequence (DNA): TGCAGCGTTGAAGCAGGCCCCCAATCTCAGGATACGCAGTATTTT. Translated, it gives CSVEAGPQSQDTQYF.

This clonotype came up many times. The rearrangement joins TRBV7-2 to TRBJ2-1, with 14 bases aligning to TRBD2. This CDR3 is 17 amino acids long. Germline assignment: CDR1 SGHTA and CDR2 FQGNSA. Trimming at V came to 5 bases and at J to 7 bases, leaving 10 bases not matched to a gene. CDR3: CASSTPGLAGAGNEQFF. CDR3 bases: TGTGCCAGCAGCACCCCGGGACTAGCGGGAGCCGGGAATGAGCAGTTCTTC.

The rearrangement joins TRBV29-1 to TRBJ2-7, with D tentatively TRBD2 (5 bases). CDR1 and CDR2 (germline): SQVTM, ANQGSEA. V was clipped by 7 bases and J by 2 bases, with 12 bases between them. The CDR3 consists of 12 residues. The CDR3 DNA is TGCAGCGCCGCGGGTGCCGCCTACGAGCAGTACTTC. It encodes CSAAGAAYEQYF.

In this sample, this clonotype turned up a few times. The V gene is TRBV4-3, the J gene TRBJ1-2; D is ambiguous. The germline CDR1 and CDR2 sequences are LGHNA and YSLEER. The CDR3 is 15 amino acids. The V and J ends lost 0 bases and 4 bases respectively, with 12 bases between them. This CDR3 reads CASSQDLGEAYGYTF. The CDR3 DNA follows: TGCGCCAGCAGCCAAGATCTCGGGGAAGCCTATGGCTACACCTTC.

The chain recombines TRBV19 with TRBJ2-7; maybe TRBD2 (5 bases). The CDR3 length is 13 residues. Trimming shortened V by 7 bases and J by 3 bases, and 13 bases separated the two germline ends. Per germline, CDR1 LNHDA and CDR2 SQIVND (reference sequence). Here the CDR3 reads CASTWTVGYEQYF. The CDR3 DNA reads as TGTGCCAGTACCTGGACTGTGGGCTACGAGCAGTACTTC.